This T cell receptor (beta chain) was recovered during a study of CD8+CD57+ T cells in acquired aplastic anemia. Study outcomes and limitations: Patients and controls had in common approximately 28 CD8+ CDR3 sequences.

About this clonotype: Its antigen remains unidentified.

Looked up from germline, CDR1 is SNHLY and CDR2 is FYNNEI. V was pared by 6 bases and J by 0 bases, with 12 bases of the junction left unmatched. CDR3 size: 18 residues. The patients chosen for sequencing had shown expansion of CD8+CD57+ cells (detected by flow cytometry). Severe acquired aplastic anemia affected all patients. Patients had not yet gotten any therapy when their blood was taken for sampling. It was genomic DNA that served as the template for profiling TCR beta VDJ and CDR3. TCRdb used MiXCR to reprocess the reads, holding one entry per CDR3 protein. The sample records some 170,000 distinct CDR3 sequences, 47% being singletons.

The receptor's source is a human donor with aplastic anemia. The chain has TRBV2 and TRBJ2-5; 11 positions match TRBD2. The sample consisted of sorted CD4+, CD8+, or CD8+CD57+ T cells (not recorded which) from PBMCs. CDR3 in amino acids: CASRAGLAGSFNQETQYF. Written as DNA, the CDR3 is TGTGCCAGCAGGGCCGGACTAGCGGGCTCGTTTAACCAAGAGACCCAGTACTTC.